This T cell receptor beta chain was sequenced in a study of control samples from healthy donors and cancer patients. Some clones are missing from TCRdb's copy, which holds only in-frame ones; the method was immunoSEQ multiplex PCR. The repertoire holds 150,000 to 200,000 clones, with approximately 94% as singletons. Germline V gene data show CDR1 as MDHEN and CDR2 as SYDVKM. V lost 5 bases and J lost 5, with 21 bases in between. This CDR3 spans 16 amino acids. Sequencing was carried out using blood. The V gene is TRBV28, the J gene TRBJ1-1, with D possibly being TRBD1 (6 bases). The receptor's source is a woman aged 18-30 years in good health. DNA for the CDR3: TGTGCCAGCAGTCGCCGCCGTGGGGGCCTGGGTACTGAAGCTTTCTTT. Amino acids: CASSRRRGGLGTEAFF.